This T cell receptor beta chain was captured in a study of Graves' ophthalmopathy and Graves' hyperthyroidism. Study details: No progression to ophthalmopathy over 18 months defined stable hyperthyroidism.

Whole-study findings and limits: Most expanded thyroid clonotypes above 0.001 frequency also appeared in blood.

Aged 18 to 65, hyperthyroidism patients had new diagnoses of under 2 months' duration. Amplification of the TCR beta CDR3 regions used RNA transcripts (as template). An initial RT-PCR round employing HTBI primers preceded a second-round multiplex PCR. In TCRdb, the multiplex PCR reads were re-called with MiXCR into one record per CDR3 protein. Of over a million distinct CDR3 sequences in the sample, approximately 35% were seen once. About this clonotype itself: The antigen is not known.

The CDR3 totals 16 residues. CDR1 and CDR2 from the germline V gene are SGHDN and FVKESK. V lost 3 bases and J 1 base, leaving 15 bases between the germline ends. The origin of this receptor is an adult man with Graves' hyperthyroidism. The specimen sequenced was peripheral blood or thyroid tissue (not recorded which). This chain uses TRBV14 with TRBJ1-1, with TRBD1 as a possible D gene (6 bases). CDR3 loop: CASSHAQGKGNTEAFF. CDR3 DNA: TGTGCCAGCAGCCATGCCCAGGGGAAGGGGAACACTGAAGCTTTCTTT.